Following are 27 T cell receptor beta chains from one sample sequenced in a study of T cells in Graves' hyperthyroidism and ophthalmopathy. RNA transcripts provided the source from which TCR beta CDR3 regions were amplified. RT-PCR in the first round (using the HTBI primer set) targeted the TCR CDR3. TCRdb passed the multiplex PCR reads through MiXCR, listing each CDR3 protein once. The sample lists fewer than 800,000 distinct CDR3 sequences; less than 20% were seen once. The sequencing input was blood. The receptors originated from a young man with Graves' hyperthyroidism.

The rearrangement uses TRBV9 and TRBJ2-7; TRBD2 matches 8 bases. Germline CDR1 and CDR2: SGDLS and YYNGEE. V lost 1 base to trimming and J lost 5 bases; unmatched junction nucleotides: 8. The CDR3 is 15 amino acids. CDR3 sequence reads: CASSVSGTRQHEQYF. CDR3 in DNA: TGTGCCAGCAGCGTAAGTGGGACTAGGCAACACGAGCAGTACTTC.

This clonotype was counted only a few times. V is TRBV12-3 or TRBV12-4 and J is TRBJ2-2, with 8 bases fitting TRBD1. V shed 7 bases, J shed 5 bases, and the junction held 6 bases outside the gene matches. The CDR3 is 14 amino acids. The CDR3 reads CASKNQGATGELFF. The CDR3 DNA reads TGTGCCAGCAAAAATCAGGGGGCAACCGGGGAGCTGTTTTTT.

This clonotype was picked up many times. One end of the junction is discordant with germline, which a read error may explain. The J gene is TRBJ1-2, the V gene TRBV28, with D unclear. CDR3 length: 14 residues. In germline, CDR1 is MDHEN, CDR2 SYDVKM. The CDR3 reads CASGLLGVNYGYTF. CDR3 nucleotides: TGTGCCAGCGGTTTACTCGGAGTTAACTATGGCTACACCTTC.

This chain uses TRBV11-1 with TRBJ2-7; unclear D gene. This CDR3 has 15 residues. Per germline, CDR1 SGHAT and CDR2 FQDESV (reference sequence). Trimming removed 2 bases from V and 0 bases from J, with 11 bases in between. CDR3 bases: TGTGCCAGCAGCTTAACCGGACCGACCTCCTACGAGCAGTACTTC. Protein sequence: CASSLTGPTSYEQYF.

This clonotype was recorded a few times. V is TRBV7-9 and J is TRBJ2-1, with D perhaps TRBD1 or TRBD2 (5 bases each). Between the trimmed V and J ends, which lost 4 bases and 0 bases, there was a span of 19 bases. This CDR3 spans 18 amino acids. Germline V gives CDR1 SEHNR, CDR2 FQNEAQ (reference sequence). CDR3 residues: CASSSNRDQPSSYNEQFF. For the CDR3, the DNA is TGTGCCAGCAGCTCCAACCGGGACCAACCTAGCTCCTACAATGAGCAGTTCTTC.

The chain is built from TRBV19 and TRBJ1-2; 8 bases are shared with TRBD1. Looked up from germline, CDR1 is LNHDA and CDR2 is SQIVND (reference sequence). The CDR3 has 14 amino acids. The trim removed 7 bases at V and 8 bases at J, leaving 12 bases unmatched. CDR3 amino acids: CASTPRQGLGGYTF. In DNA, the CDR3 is TGTGCCAGTACCCCCCGACAGGGGCTTGGAGGCTACACCTTC.

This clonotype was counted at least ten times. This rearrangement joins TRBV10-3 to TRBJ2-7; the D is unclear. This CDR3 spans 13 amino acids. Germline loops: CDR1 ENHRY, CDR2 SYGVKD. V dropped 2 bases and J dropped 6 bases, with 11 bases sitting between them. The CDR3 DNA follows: TGTGCCATCAGTGAGACCTCACCAGGCGAGCAGTACTTC. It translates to CAISETSPGEQYF.

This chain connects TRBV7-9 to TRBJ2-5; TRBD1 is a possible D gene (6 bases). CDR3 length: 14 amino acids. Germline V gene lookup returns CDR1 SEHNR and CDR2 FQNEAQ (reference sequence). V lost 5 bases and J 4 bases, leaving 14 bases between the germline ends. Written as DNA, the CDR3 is TGTGCCAGCAGCGTTACAGGGCGCTCAGAGACCCAGTACTTC. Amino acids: CASSVTGRSETQYF.

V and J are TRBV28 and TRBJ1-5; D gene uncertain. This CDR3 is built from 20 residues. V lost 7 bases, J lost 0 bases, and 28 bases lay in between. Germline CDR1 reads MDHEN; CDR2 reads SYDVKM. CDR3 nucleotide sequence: TGTGCCAGCAACTACCCAGGAAGAGGCCTGAGGGTATATAGCAATCAGCCCCAGCATTTT. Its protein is CASNYPGRGLRVYSNQPQHF.

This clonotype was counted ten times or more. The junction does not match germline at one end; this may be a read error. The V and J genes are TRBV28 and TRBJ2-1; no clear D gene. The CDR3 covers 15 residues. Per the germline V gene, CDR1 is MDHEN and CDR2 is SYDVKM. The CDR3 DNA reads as TGCGCCAGCAGCTCCCTCGGCACCTCCTACAATGAGCAGTTCTTC. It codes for CASSSLGTSYNEQFF.

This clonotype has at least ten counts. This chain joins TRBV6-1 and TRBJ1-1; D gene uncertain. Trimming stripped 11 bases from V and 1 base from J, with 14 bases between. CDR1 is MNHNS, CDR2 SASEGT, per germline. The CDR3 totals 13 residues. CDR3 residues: CAGRSGSNTEAFF. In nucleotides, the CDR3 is TGTGCCGGACGGTCAGGTTCGAACACTGAAGCTTTCTTT.

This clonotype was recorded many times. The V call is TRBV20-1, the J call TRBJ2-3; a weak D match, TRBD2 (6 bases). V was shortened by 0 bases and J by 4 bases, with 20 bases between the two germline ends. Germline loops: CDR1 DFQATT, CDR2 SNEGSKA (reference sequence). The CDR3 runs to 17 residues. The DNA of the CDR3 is TGCAGTGCTAGAGATTTGTTGCGGCGGGGCCTTGCAGATACGCAGTATTTT. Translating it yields CSARDLLRRGLADTQYF.

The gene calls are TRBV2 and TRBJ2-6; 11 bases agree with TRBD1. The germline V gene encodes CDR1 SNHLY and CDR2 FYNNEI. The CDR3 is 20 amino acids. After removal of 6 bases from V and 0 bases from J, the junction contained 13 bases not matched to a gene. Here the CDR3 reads CASRVGQGAPSLSGANVLTF. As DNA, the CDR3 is TGTGCCAGCAGGGTAGGACAGGGGGCCCCCTCTCTCTCTGGGGCCAACGTCCTGACTTTC.

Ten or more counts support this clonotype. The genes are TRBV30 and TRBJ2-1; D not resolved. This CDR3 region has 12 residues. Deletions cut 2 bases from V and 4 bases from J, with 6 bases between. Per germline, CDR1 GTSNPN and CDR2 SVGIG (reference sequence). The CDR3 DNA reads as TGTGCCTGGAGTTACAGATACAATGAGCAGTTCTTC. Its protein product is CAWSYRYNEQFF.

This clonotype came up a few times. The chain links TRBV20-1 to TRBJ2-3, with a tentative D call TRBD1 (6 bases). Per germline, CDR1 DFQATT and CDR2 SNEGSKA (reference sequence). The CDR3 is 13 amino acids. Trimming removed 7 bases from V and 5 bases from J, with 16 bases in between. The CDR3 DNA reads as TGCAGTGTAGGTCAGGGGCGGCAAGATACGCAGTATTTT. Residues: CSVGQGRQDTQYF.

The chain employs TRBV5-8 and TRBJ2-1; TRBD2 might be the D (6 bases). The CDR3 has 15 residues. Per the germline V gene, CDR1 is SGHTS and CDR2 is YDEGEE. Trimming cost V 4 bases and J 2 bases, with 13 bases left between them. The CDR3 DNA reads TGTGCCAGCAGCGATGGGACTGCCACCTACAATGAGCAGTTCTTC. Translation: CASSDGTATYNEQFF.

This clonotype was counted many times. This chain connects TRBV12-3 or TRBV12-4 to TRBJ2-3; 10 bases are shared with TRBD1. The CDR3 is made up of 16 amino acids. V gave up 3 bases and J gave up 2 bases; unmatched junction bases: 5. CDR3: CASSFRTGGNTDTQYF. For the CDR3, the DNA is TGTGCCAGCAGTTTCCGGACAGGGGGTAACACAGATACGCAGTATTTT.

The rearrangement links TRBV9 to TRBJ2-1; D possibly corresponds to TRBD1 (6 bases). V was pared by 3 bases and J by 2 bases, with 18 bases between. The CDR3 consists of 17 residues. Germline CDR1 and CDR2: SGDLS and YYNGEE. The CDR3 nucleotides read TGTGCCAGCAGCGCCCGGGACACCGGCGGCGCCTACAATGAGCAGTTCTTC. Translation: CASSARDTGGAYNEQFF.

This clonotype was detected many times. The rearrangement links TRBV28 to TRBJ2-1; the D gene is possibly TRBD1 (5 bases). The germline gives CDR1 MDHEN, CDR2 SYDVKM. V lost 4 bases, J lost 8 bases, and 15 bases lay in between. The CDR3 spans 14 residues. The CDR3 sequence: CASSYRLTVDEQFF. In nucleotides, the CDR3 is TGTGCCAGCAGTTACAGGTTAACGGTGGATGAGCAGTTCTTC.

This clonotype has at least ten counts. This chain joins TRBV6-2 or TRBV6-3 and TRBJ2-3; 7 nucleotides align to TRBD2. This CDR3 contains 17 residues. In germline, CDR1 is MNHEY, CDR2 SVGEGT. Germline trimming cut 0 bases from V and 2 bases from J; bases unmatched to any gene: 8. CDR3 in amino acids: CASSYSMGRVYTDTQYF. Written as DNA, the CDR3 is TGTGCCAGCAGTTACTCGATGGGGAGGGTCTACACAGATACGCAGTATTTT.

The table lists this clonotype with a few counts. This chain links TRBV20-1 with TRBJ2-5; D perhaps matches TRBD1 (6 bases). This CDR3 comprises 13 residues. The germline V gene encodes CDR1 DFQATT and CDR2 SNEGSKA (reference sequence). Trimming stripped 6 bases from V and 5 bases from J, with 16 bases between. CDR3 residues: CSAYFTGPETQYF. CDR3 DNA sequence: TGCAGTGCGTACTTTACAGGGCCGGAGACCCAGTACTTC.

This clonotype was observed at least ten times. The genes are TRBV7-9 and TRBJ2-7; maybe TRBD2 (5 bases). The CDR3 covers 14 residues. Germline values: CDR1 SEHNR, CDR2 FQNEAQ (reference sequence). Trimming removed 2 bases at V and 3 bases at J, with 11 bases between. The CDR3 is CASSLPGTIYEQYF. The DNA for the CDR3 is TGTGCCAGCAGCTTACCGGGAACCATCTACGAGCAGTACTTC.

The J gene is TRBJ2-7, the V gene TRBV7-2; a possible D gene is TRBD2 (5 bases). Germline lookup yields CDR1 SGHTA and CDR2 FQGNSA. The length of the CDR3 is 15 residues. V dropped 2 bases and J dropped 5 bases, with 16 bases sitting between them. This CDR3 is CASSLFSETINEQYF. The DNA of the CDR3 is TGTGCCAGCAGCTTATTTAGCGAAACTATCAACGAGCAGTACTTC.

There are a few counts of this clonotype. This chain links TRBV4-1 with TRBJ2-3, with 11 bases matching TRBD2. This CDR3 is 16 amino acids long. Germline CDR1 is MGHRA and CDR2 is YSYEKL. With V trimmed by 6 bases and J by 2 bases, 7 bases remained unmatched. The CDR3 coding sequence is TGCGCCAGCAGACCACCGGGACTAGCGGCCACAGATACGCAGTATTTT. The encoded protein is CASRPPGLAATDTQYF.

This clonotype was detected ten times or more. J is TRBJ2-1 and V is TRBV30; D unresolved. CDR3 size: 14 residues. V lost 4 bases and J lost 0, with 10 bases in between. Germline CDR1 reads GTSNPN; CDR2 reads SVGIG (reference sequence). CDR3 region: CAWMVGSSYNEQFF. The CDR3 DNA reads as TGTGCCTGGATGGTCGGAAGCTCCTACAATGAGCAGTTCTTC.

CDR3 sequence reads: CSARNPRGIGETQYF. The CDR3 DNA reads as TGCAGTGCTAGAAACCCCCGGGGGATTGGGGAGACCCAGTACTTC. The chain employs TRBV20-1 and TRBJ2-5; D may be TRBD2 (6 bases). Germline lookup yields CDR1 DFQATT and CDR2 SNEGSKA (reference sequence). Trimming removed 2 bases at V and 5 bases at J, with 18 bases between. The CDR3 contains 15 residues.

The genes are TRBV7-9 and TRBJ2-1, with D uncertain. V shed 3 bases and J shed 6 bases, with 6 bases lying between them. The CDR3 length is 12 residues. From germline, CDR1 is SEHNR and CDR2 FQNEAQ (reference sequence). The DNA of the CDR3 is TGTGCCAGCAGCTTGGACGCCAATGAGCAGTTCTTC. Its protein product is CASSLDANEQFF.